Each of the 20 T cell receptor beta chains below was sequenced from the same sample in a study of cytomegalovirus exposure and HLA in healthy donors. Primers: 60 Vbeta forward and 13 Jbeta reverse. The method was immunoSEQ multiplex PCR; TCRdb's version includes in-frame clones alone and lacks a portion of them. The profile covers around 130,000 clones, with about 77% appearing a single time and more than 0.95% taken by the ten largest. Sequencing used PBMCs. The receptors come from a man in his fifties or sixties in good health and CMV-seronegative.

The chain is built from TRBV28 and TRBJ2-1; 10 bases line up with TRBD2. Looked up from germline, CDR1 is MDHEN and CDR2 is SYDVKM. The V and J ends lost 6 bases and 8 bases, in that order; junction bases with no gene match: 7. This CDR3 spans 14 amino acids. Here the CDR3 DNA reads TGTGCCAGCAGCGAGCGGGAGGGAGCATATGAGCAGTTCTTC. This translates into CASSEREGAYEQFF.

This chain uses TRBV7-8 with TRBJ1-1, with 9 bases fitting TRBD1. J was trimmed by 10 bases and V by 7 bases; bases with no gene match: 10. Germline V gives CDR1 SGHVS, CDR2 FQNEAQ. The CDR3 is made up of 13 amino acids. CDR3 nucleotides: TGTGCCAGCACCCAGGAGGGACAGGGAACAGCTTTCTTT. It specifies CASTQEGQGTAFF.

This chain joins TRBV2 and TRBJ1-5, with 7 nucleotides matching TRBD1. This CDR3 is 14 amino acids long. V was pared by 6 bases and J by 3 bases, with 5 bases of the junction left unmatched. Germline V CDR1 and CDR2: SNHLY, FYNNEI. CDR3 DNA sequence: TGTGCCAGCAGAAACAGGGGATCCAATCAGCCCCAGCATTTT. Translation: CASRNRGSNQPQHF. The complete variable domain, with remaining parts taken from reference TRBV2 and TRBJ1-5, reads EPEVTQTPSHQVTQMGQEVILRCVPISNHLYFYWYRQILGQKVEFLVSFYNNEISEKSEIFDDQFSVERPDGSNFTLKIRSTKLEDSAMYFCASRNRGSNQPQHFGDGTRLSIL.

In this sample, this clone turned up once. This chain uses TRBV28 with TRBJ2-3; the match to TRBD2 covers 8 bases. CDR1 and CDR2 from the germline V gene are MDHEN and SYDVKM. V lost 2 bases and J lost 4; bases outside the gene matches: 8. This CDR3 comprises 16 residues. CDR3 residues: CASSLGRGLGPDTQYF. CDR3 bases: TGTGCCAGCAGTTTAGGTAGGGGACTAGGCCCAGATACGCAGTATTTT.

This sequence joins TRBV5-6 and TRBJ2-1; 8 bases are a match to TRBD1. V shed 4 bases, J shed 13 bases, and the junction held 7 bases outside the gene matches. The germline CDR1 and CDR2 sequences are SGHDT and YYEEEE. The CDR3 sequence is 12 residues long. CDR3 in amino acids: CASSLGQGPQFF. The CDR3 DNA sequence: TGTGCCAGCAGCCTCGGACAGGGCCCCCAGTTCTTC.

V is TRBV14 and J is TRBJ2-1; 9 bases align to TRBD1. Germline V gene lookup returns CDR1 SGHDN and CDR2 FVKESK. The J segment lost 7 bases and the V segment lost 4 bases, leaving 8 bases of the junction unmatched. CDR3 length: 15 residues. Here the CDR3 DNA reads TGTGCCAGCAGCCTTGCCGGGACAGGGAGAAATGAGCAGTTCTTC. Translating gives CASSLAGTGRNEQFF.

The chain uses TRBV11-2 and TRBJ1-1; D call uncertain. Trimming stripped 7 bases from V and 1 base from J, with 10 bases between. CDR1 SGHAT and CDR2 FQNNGV come from the germline V gene. The CDR3 runs 13 residues. This CDR3 is CASTPMRNTEAFF. In DNA, the CDR3 is TGTGCCAGCACCCCCATGCGGAACACTGAAGCTTTCTTT.

The CDR3 coding sequence is TGTGCCAGCAGAGCCGGGACAGGGAACACCGGGGAGCTGTTTTTT. Its translation: CASRAGTGNTGELFF. This rearrangement joins TRBV6-5 to TRBJ2-2, with 8 bases lining up with TRBD1. This CDR3 is built from 15 residues. V gave up 6 bases and J gave up 1 base; unmatched junction bases: 4. From germline, CDR1 is MNHEY and CDR2 SVGAGI.

CDR3 protein: CASTQQGLNRQPQHF. In DNA, the CDR3 is TGTGCCAGCACCCAACAGGGTTTAAACCGGCAGCCCCAGCATTTT. V is TRBV6-6 and J is TRBJ1-5; TRBD1 is a possible D gene (6 bases). The V end lost 7 bases, the J end lost 7 bases, and 20 bases lay between the germline ends. The CDR3 sequence is 15 residues long. The germline gives CDR1 MNHNY, CDR2 SVGAGI (reference sequence).

The V call is TRBV5-1, the J call TRBJ2-3; D possibly corresponds to TRBD1 (6 bases). The germline V gene has CDR1 SGHRS and CDR2 YFSETQ. CDR3 length: 15 residues. V dropped 1 base and J dropped 5 bases, with 14 bases sitting between them. The CDR3 here is CASSLPQGQVDTQYF. The CDR3 DNA reads TGCGCCAGCAGCTTGCCACAGGGTCAAGTAGATACGCAGTATTTT. The full variable domain, with the rest looked up from reference TRBV5-1 and TRBJ2-3, is KAGVTQTPRYLIKTRGQQVTLSCSPISGHRSVSWYQQTPGQGLQFLFEYFSETQRNKGNFPGRFSGRQFSNSRSEMNVSTLELGDSALYLCASSLPQGQVDTQYFGPGTRLTVL.

V is TRBV19 and J is TRBJ1-5; D is possibly TRBD1 (5 bases). Germline CDR1 reads LNHDA; CDR2 reads SQIVND (reference sequence). V was shortened by 7 bases and J by 7 bases, with 14 bases between the two germline ends. The CDR3 has 13 amino acids. Here the CDR3 reads CASTATERQPQHF. CDR3 DNA: TGTGCCAGTACGGCGACAGAAAGACAGCCCCAGCATTTT.

V is TRBV5-1 and J is TRBJ2-7; the match to TRBD2 covers 11 bases. Germline-derived CDR1 and CDR2 are SGHRS and YFSETQ. CDR3 size: 15 residues. V dropped 0 bases and J dropped 7; count of bases not matched to a gene: 6. The DNA of the CDR3 is TGCGCCAGCAGCTTGGCGGTAGCGGGAGGGCCTGAGCAGTACTTC. As protein: CASSLAVAGGPEQYF. The full variable domain, rest sourced from reference TRBV5-1 and TRBJ2-7, is KAGVTQTPRYLIKTRGQQVTLSCSPISGHRSVSWYQQTPGQGLQFLFEYFSETQRNKGNFPGRFSGRQFSNSRSEMNVSTLELGDSALYLCASSLAVAGGPEQYFGPGTRLTVT.

In DNA, the CDR3 is TGCGCCAGCAGCCAAGGGGACAGAGATCTCTATGGCTACACCTTC. This translates into CASSQGDRDLYGYTF. The rearrangement links TRBV5-1 to TRBJ1-2; TRBD1 matches 7 bases. Germline loops: CDR1 SGHRS, CDR2 YFSETQ. CDR3 length: 15 amino acids. V lost 4 bases and J lost 4; bases outside the gene matches: 10.

J is TRBJ2-1 and V is TRBV7-2; TRBD2 matches at 11 bases. The CDR3 runs to 16 residues. The germline gives CDR1 SGHTA, CDR2 FQGNSA. Unmatched junction bases numbered 2, after V lost 2 bases and J lost 2 bases. CDR3 sequence: CASSLKTSGTYNEQFF. CDR3 sequence (DNA): TGTGCCAGCAGCTTAAAGACTAGCGGGACCTACAATGAGCAGTTCTTC.

This sequence joins TRBV14 and TRBJ2-1; a possible D gene is TRBD1 (5 bases). Between the trimmed V and J ends, which lost 3 bases and 5 bases, there was a span of 17 bases. CDR3 size: 16 residues. Germline V gene sequence: CDR1 SGHDN, CDR2 FVKESK. CDR3 residues: CASSHLGQAKNNEQFF. The CDR3 DNA is TGTGCCAGCAGCCACCTGGGGCAGGCAAAGAACAATGAGCAGTTCTTC.

This clone turned up a few times. The J gene is TRBJ1-4, the V gene TRBV19, with 7 bases aligning to TRBD1. CDR1 and CDR2 from the germline V gene are LNHDA and SQIVND (reference sequence). V trimming: 3 bases; J trimming: 8 bases; junction bases outside the gene matches: 6. The CDR3 length is 14 residues. CDR3 region: CASSMTGIGEKLFF. The CDR3 region has the DNA TGTGCCAGTAGTATGACAGGGATTGGAGAAAAACTGTTTTTT.

The chain employs TRBV5-6 and TRBJ1-4, with 8 bases matching TRBD1. Germline-derived CDR1 and CDR2 are SGHDT and YYEEEE. The CDR3 loop spans 15 amino acids. V was pared by 4 bases and J by 7 bases, with 9 bases of the junction left unmatched. Written as DNA, the CDR3 is TGTGCCAGCAGCCCAAGTCAGGGGGCTGCTGAAAAACTGTTTTTT. Translating gives CASSPSQGAAEKLFF.

CDR3 coding DNA: TGTGCCTGGAGCCCCCCCGGGAACTATGGCTACACCTTC. It specifies CAWSPPGNYGYTF. This rearrangement joins TRBV30 to TRBJ1-2, with unresolved D. This CDR3 spans 13 amino acids. Germline V gene sequence: CDR1 GTSNPN, CDR2 SVGIG (reference sequence). Trimming left V 3 bases short and J 2 bases short, with 10 bases between.

The genes are TRBV27 and TRBJ2-7, with 9 bases matching TRBD1. The junction had 5 bases not matched to a gene; V was cut back by 4 bases and J by 4 bases. This CDR3 has 14 amino acids. Germline loops: CDR1 MNHEY, CDR2 SMNVEV (reference sequence). DNA of the CDR3: TGTGCCAGCAGTTCGGGACAGGGAGCATACGAGCAGTACTTC. The encoded protein is CASSSGQGAYEQYF.

This sequence joins TRBV27 and TRBJ2-1; 11 bases are shared with TRBD2. From germline, CDR1 is MNHEY and CDR2 SMNVEV (reference sequence). V lost 5 bases, J lost 9 bases, and 12 bases stayed unmatched. The CDR3 contains 16 residues. The CDR3 reads CASSRLAGGPKSEQFF. The CDR3, as DNA: TGTGCCAGCAGTCGTTTAGCGGGAGGGCCGAAAAGTGAGCAGTTCTTC.